Shown below are 9 T cell receptor beta chains from a single sample sequenced in a study of T cell repertoires in cytomegalovirus infection (dated by TCRdb to between 2018 and 2021). The sequencing machine was an Illumina HiSeq 1500. TCRdb reprocessed the public reads (quality trimming at Q25 with fastp, clone calling with MiXCR) and kept in-frame beta chains. Under each unique CDR3 protein, matching rows form one entry showing the most common genes and DNA. The sample table lists 250,000 or so distinct CDR3 sequences, 15% to 20% of them with a count of one. The ten largest clones capture less than 60% of the sample. The sample consisted of CD8+ T cells from PBMCs. All receptors derive from a human donor in good health (CMV status not recorded). Some clones in this sample may be carry-over from other donors' samples.

This clonotype showed up just a few times. This chain joins TRBV5-1 and TRBJ2-1, with D perhaps matching TRBD1 or TRBD2 (6 bases each). Germline V gene lookup returns CDR1 SGHRS and CDR2 YFSETQ. The CDR3 totals 13 residues. Trimming removed 0 bases at V and 10 bases at J, with 11 bases between. The CDR3 reads CASSLAGAPEQFF. The CDR3 bases are TGCGCCAGCAGCTTGGCGGGGGCGCCCGAGCAGTTCTTC.

The chain links TRBV11-2 to TRBJ2-1; unclear D gene. Trimming removed 4 bases at V and 6 bases at J, with 7 bases between. Germline V gene sequence: CDR1 SGHAT, CDR2 FQNNGV. This CDR3 comprises 12 residues. For the CDR3, the DNA is TGTGCCAGCAGCTCAGAGGTCAATGAGCAGTTCTTC. Residues: CASSSEVNEQFF.

This clonotype was recorded at least ten times. CDR3 sequence: CASSSWDSAYEQYF. In DNA form, the CDR3 reads TGTGCCAGCAGCTCCTGGGACTCAGCCTACGAGCAGTACTTC. The chain combines TRBV7-2 with TRBJ2-7; possible D gene TRBD2, 6 bases. Germline V gives CDR1 SGHTA, CDR2 FQGNSA. The CDR3 length is 14 residues. V lost 4 bases and J 2 bases, leaving 12 bases between the germline ends. The variable domain in full, with the rest retrieved from reference TRBV7-2 and TRBJ2-7, is GAGVSQSPSNKVTEKGKDVELRCDPISGHTALYWYRQSLGQGLEFLIYFQGNSAPDKSGLPSDRFSAERTGGSVSTLTIQRTQQEDSAVYLCASSSWDSAYEQYFGPGTRLTVT.

The gene calls are TRBV6-8 and TRBJ1-2, with D perhaps TRBD1 (6 bases). Germline V CDR1 and CDR2: MNHGY, SAAAGT. The CDR3 loop spans 12 amino acids. V lost 4 bases and J lost 8, with 11 bases in between. DNA of the CDR3: TGTGCCAGCAGTTTCACAGGGAACGGCTACACCTTC. Translation: CASSFTGNGYTF.

V is TRBV6-2 or TRBV6-3 and J is TRBJ2-3; the D is unclear. V lost 2 bases, J lost 2 bases, and 11 bases lay in between. Germline-derived CDR1 and CDR2 are MNHEY and SVGEGT. The CDR3 spans 15 residues. CDR3: CASSYPWTATDTQYF. The DNA for the CDR3 is TGTGCCAGCAGTTACCCCTGGACCGCCACAGATACGCAGTATTTT.

This clonotype has at least ten counts. The V and J genes are TRBV12-3 or TRBV12-4 and TRBJ2-3; D ambiguous. Trimming removed 5 bases from V and 4 bases from J, with 22 bases in between. The CDR3 loop spans 17 amino acids. The CDR3 nucleotides read TGTGCCAGCAGTCCTCCCCACGGGCACTTAGGCCCAGATACGCAGTATTTT. It translates to CASSPPHGHLGPDTQYF.

The chain has TRBV12-5 and TRBJ1-2; 8 bases fit TRBD1. V dropped 2 bases and J dropped 6; count of bases not matched to a gene: 8. The CDR3 is 15 residues long. Germline lookup yields CDR1 LGHNT and CDR2 FRNRAP. CDR3 DNA: TGTGCTAGTGGTTTGTCTGCCAGGGGGCAGAATGGCTACACCTTC. It is translated as CASGLSARGQNGYTF. Full variable domain (rest looked up from reference TRBV12-5 and TRBJ1-2): DARVTQTPRHKVTEMGQEVTMRCQPILGHNTVFWYRQTMMQGLELLAYFRNRAPLDDSGMPKDRFSAEMPDATLATLKIQPSEPRDSAVYFCASGLSARGQNGYTFGSGTRLTVV.

This chain connects TRBV7-6 to TRBJ1-4; D remains unclear. The length of the CDR3 is 16 residues. V lost 2 bases to trimming and J lost 2 bases, with 12 bases between them. CDR1 is SGHVS and CDR2 is FNYEAQ in the germline V gene. Here the CDR3 reads CASSLIPGFTNEKLFF. DNA for the CDR3: TGTGCCAGCAGCTTAATCCCGGGCTTTACTAATGAAAAACTGTTTTTT.

The chain carries TRBV11-2 and TRBJ2-1; 13 bases agree with TRBD2. With 5 bases clipped from V and 4 bases from J, the junction kept 5 bases outside the gene matches. The CDR3 contains 16 residues. The germline gives CDR1 SGHAT, CDR2 FQNNGV. DNA of the CDR3: TGTGCCAGCAGCCTACTAGCGGGGGGGCGTTACAATGAGCAGTTCTTC. Residues: CASSLLAGGRYNEQFF.